Each of the 22 T cell receptor beta chains below was sequenced from the same sample in a study of T cell responses to AZD1222 COVID-19 vaccine. Produced via immunoSEQ multiplex PCR; TCRdb's table is partial and in-frame only. The sample records approximately 110,000 clones, roughly 90% being singletons. This specimen was peripheral blood, taken on day 0 of MenACWY control vaccination. These receptors were obtained from an adult in good health.

The J gene is TRBJ1-3, the V gene TRBV19; 7 bases fit TRBD1. Germline V gives CDR1 LNHDA, CDR2 SQIVND (reference sequence). The CDR3 is made up of 14 amino acids. V was pared by 10 bases and J by 0 bases, with 6 bases of the junction left unmatched. For the CDR3, the DNA is TGTGCCACTTGGACAGGCCGCTCTGGAAACACCATATATTTT. Amino acids: CATWTGRSGNTIYF.

The rearrangement joins TRBV19 to TRBJ2-5, with TRBD2 as a possible D gene (6 bases). V was shortened by 4 bases and J by 5 bases, with 17 bases between the two germline ends. This CDR3 has 15 residues. Germline V gene lookup returns CDR1 LNHDA and CDR2 SQIVND (reference sequence). In DNA, the CDR3 is TGTGCCAGTAGTAGCCCGGGACTCCCCCGCGAGACCCAGTACTTC. This encodes CASSSPGLPRETQYF.

The chain couples TRBV7-6 to TRBJ1-1, with D unclear. The germline V and J ends were trimmed by 1 base and 4 bases, with 10 bases remaining between them. CDR1 and CDR2 (germline): SGHVS, FNYEAQ. The CDR3 extends over 14 amino acids. The CDR3 loop is CASSLGGGVTEAFF. CDR3 in DNA: TGTGCCAGCAGCTTAGGCGGCGGGGTCACTGAAGCTTTCTTT.

The chain has TRBV18 and TRBJ2-7, with D possibly being TRBD2 (6 bases). The CDR3 has 14 amino acids. The germline V gene encodes CDR1 KGHSH and CDR2 LQKENI. V dropped 3 bases and J dropped 1 base, with 10 bases sitting between them. This chain's CDR3 is CASSPGSSSYEQYF. The CDR3 DNA is TGTGCCAGCTCACCCGGGAGTTCATCCTACGAGCAGTACTTC.

The rearrangement links TRBV5-1 to TRBJ1-6, with TRBD1 identical over 9 bases. Germline V gene data show CDR1 as SGHRS and CDR2 as YFSETQ. This CDR3 comprises 14 residues. V was pared by 3 bases and J by 10 bases, with 5 bases of the junction left unmatched. The CDR3 is CASSYGQGNSPLHF. The DNA for the CDR3 is TGCGCCAGCAGCTATGGACAGGGGAACTCACCCCTCCACTTT.

This sequence joins TRBV5-8 and TRBJ1-4, with a weak D call TRBD1 (6 bases). The V end lost 4 bases, the J end lost 7 bases, and 14 bases lay between the germline ends. CDR1 SGHTS and CDR2 YDEGEE come from the germline V gene. This CDR3 spans 14 amino acids. The CDR3 coding sequence is TGTGCCAGCAGCCTAAGGGGGAGTGTTGAAAAACTGTTTTTT. Amino acids: CASSLRGSVEKLFF.

The chain joins TRBV13 to TRBJ2-7; D is undetermined. Germline CDR1 PRHDT, CDR2 FYEKMQ (reference sequence). Deletions cut 2 bases from V and 3 bases from J, with 17 bases between. This CDR3 has 16 amino acids. The CDR3 nucleotides read TGTGCCAGCAGCTTACGTACCGGCCAGAGTGTCTACGAGCAGTACTTC. This translates into CASSLRTGQSVYEQYF.

This chain uses TRBV7-9 with TRBJ2-7; no clear D gene. Germline V CDR1 and CDR2: SEHNR, FQNEAQ (reference sequence). V dropped 5 bases and J dropped 4 bases, with 9 bases sitting between them. The CDR3 totals 12 residues. The CDR3 bases are TGTGCCAGCAGCGCCCAACTTTACGAGCAGTACTTC. It translates to CASSAQLYEQYF. The full variable domain, its missing parts supplied by reference TRBV7-9 and TRBJ2-7, is DTGVSQNPRHKITKRGQNVTFRCDPISEHNRLYWYRQTLGQGPEFLTYFQNEAQLEKSRLLSDRFSAERPKGSFSTLEIQRTEQGDSAMYLCASSAQLYEQYFGPGTRLTVT.

The chain has TRBV6-5 and TRBJ2-7; the match to TRBD1 covers 10 bases. Germline CDR1 and CDR2: MNHEY and SVGAGI. There are 13 residues in the CDR3. The junction had 9 bases not matched to a gene; V was cut back by 7 bases and J by 9 bases. The CDR3 protein is CASTKGQGKGQYF. Here the CDR3 DNA reads TGTGCCAGCACCAAGGGACAGGGGAAAGGGCAGTACTTC.

The V call is TRBV3-1 (or the pseudogene TRBV3-2), the J call TRBJ1-1; no clear D gene. V lost 7 bases and J 3 bases, leaving 18 bases between the germline ends. This CDR3 comprises 15 residues. Germline-derived CDR1 and CDR2 are LGHDT and YNNKEL (reference sequence). The CDR3 region has the DNA TGTGCCAGCACCCCCAGACAAAATGAGGACACTGAAGCTTTCTTT. Its translation: CASTPRQNEDTEAFF.

The chain has TRBV21-1 and TRBJ2-3; whether TRBD1, the table's D call, matches the DNA was not checked. TRBV21-1 is a pseudogene locus. CDR3 length: 11 residues. The CDR3: CGPQSTDTQYF. CDR3 nucleotide sequence: TGTGGCCCACAAAGCACAGATACGCAGTATTTT.

This chain links TRBV19 with TRBJ2-7; 8 bases line up with TRBD1. After removal of 5 bases from V and 3 bases from J, the junction contained 9 bases not matched to a gene. The CDR3 is made up of 15 amino acids. Germline loops: CDR1 LNHDA, CDR2 SQIVND (reference sequence). Here the CDR3 reads CASSAQTGAGYEQYF. CDR3 bases: TGTGCCAGTAGTGCGCAGACAGGGGCAGGCTACGAGCAGTACTTC. Supplemented by reference TRBV19 and TRBJ2-7, the full variable domain reads DGGITQSPKYLFRKEGQNVTLSCEQNLNHDAMYWYRQDPGQGLRLIYYSQIVNDFQKGDIAEGYSVSREKKESFPLTVTSAQKNPTAFYLCASSAQTGAGYEQYFGPGTRLTVT.

The chain joins TRBV11-3 to TRBJ2-1, with TRBD1 as a possible D gene (5 bases). Trimming left V 2 bases short and J 7 bases short, with 12 bases between. Germline values: CDR1 SGHNT, CDR2 YENEEA. This CDR3 is 14 amino acids long. CDR3 sequence reads: CASSLSRAGNEQFF. For the CDR3, the DNA is TGTGCCAGCAGCTTATCCAGGGCAGGTAATGAGCAGTTCTTC.

This CDR3 is CASSSRWTPVRQGARSNQPQHF. The CDR3 nucleotides are TGCGCCAGCAGCTCTAGATGGACCCCCGTGAGACAGGGGGCTAGGAGCAATCAGCCCCAGCATTTT. This chain joins TRBV5-1 and TRBJ1-5; TRBD1 agrees at 10 bases. Germline lookup yields CDR1 SGHRS and CDR2 YFSETQ. J lost 1 base, V lost 3 bases, and 22 bases had no gene match. The CDR3 covers 22 residues.

The genes are TRBV5-1 and TRBJ2-5; 13 bases are shared with TRBD2. The germline gives CDR1 SGHRS, CDR2 YFSETQ. The CDR3 sequence is 15 residues long. V was pared by 4 bases and J by 4 bases, with 4 bases of the junction left unmatched. The CDR3: CASSPGLAGAETQYF. The CDR3 bases are TGCGCCAGCAGCCCCGGACTAGCGGGAGCAGAGACCCAGTACTTC.

This sequence joins TRBV5-1 and TRBJ2-7, with D unresolved. CDR3 length equals 13 residues. Germline CDR1 and CDR2: SGHRS and YFSETQ. V was cut by 2 bases and J by 3 bases, with 9 bases left in between. The CDR3 here is CASSFPTSYEQYF. CDR3 coding DNA: TGCGCCAGCAGCTTCCCGACGAGCTACGAGCAGTACTTC.

This sequence joins TRBV6-2 or TRBV6-3 and TRBJ1-1, with no clear D. Germline CDR1 is MNHEY and CDR2 is SVGEGT. CDR3 length equals 13 residues. Deletions cut 4 bases from V and 3 bases from J, with 9 bases between. This chain's CDR3 is CASSWNQYTEAFF. In DNA, the CDR3 is TGTGCCAGCAGTTGGAACCAGTACACTGAAGCTTTCTTT.

The gene calls are TRBV18 and TRBJ2-2, with 7 bases identical to TRBD1. After removal of 4 bases from V and 6 bases from J, the junction contained 17 bases not matched to a gene. Germline assignment: CDR1 KGHSH and CDR2 LQKENI. This CDR3 is built from 18 residues. The CDR3: CASSLPLAGTARAGELFF. The CDR3 DNA follows: TGTGCCAGCTCACTCCCTCTTGCCGGGACAGCGAGGGCCGGGGAGCTGTTTTTT.

The rearrangement uses TRBV6-5 and TRBJ1-2, with 10 bases fitting TRBD1. The V segment lost 11 bases and the J segment 0 bases; nucleotides outside the gene matches: 3. Germline-derived CDR1 and CDR2 are MNHEY and SVGAGI. This CDR3 contains 13 residues. CDR3 nucleotide sequence: TGTGCCGGAGGACAGGGGGCTAACTATGGCTACACCTTC. It encodes CAGGQGANYGYTF.

Notes on this clone: The sample has other DNA sequences that encode this CDR3 too. The chain uses TRBV27 and TRBJ1-2; D remains unclear. Trimming removed 3 bases from V and 4 bases from J, with 9 bases in between. Per germline, CDR1 MNHEY and CDR2 SMNVEV (reference sequence). The CDR3 totals 13 residues. The DNA of the CDR3 is TGTGCCAGCAGTTTCGGACGGTCCTATGGCTACACCTTC. Translating it yields CASSFGRSYGYTF.

The chain links TRBV7-3 to TRBJ1-2, with D uncertain. Germline CDR1 reads SGHTA; CDR2 reads FQGTGA. Trimming stripped 5 bases from V and 4 bases from J, with 14 bases between. The CDR3 consists of 14 residues. Here the CDR3 reads CASSPRGGGYGYTF. DNA for the CDR3: TGTGCCAGCAGCCCACGAGGCGGCGGCTATGGCTACACCTTC.

This rearrangement joins TRBV19 to TRBJ2-1; TRBD2 agrees at 8 bases. This CDR3 spans 16 amino acids. After removal of 4 bases from V and 10 bases from J, the junction contained 15 bases not matched to a gene. The germline CDR1 and CDR2 sequences are LNHDA and SQIVND (reference sequence). The CDR3 nucleotides are TGTGCCAGTAGTACCACCCGGGAGGGCCATAAACCCGAGCAGTTCTTC. Translating it yields CASSTTREGHKPEQFF.